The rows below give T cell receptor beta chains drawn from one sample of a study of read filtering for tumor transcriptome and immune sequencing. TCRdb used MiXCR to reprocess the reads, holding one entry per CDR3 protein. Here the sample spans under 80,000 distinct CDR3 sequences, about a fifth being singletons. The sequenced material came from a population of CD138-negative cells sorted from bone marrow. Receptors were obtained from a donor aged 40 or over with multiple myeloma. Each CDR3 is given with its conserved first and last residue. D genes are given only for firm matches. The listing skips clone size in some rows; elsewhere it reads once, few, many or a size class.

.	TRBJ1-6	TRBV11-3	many	CASSPSGWGNSPLHF	TGTGCCAGCAGCCCCTCGGGTTGGGGGAATTCACCCCTCCACTTT
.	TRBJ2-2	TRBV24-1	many	CATSDGPNPGELFF	TGTGCCACCAGTGATGGCCCAAACCCCGGGGAGCTGTTTTTT
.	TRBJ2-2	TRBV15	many	CATSRDNSGNTGELFF	TGTGCCACCAGCAGAGACAATAGCGGTAACACCGGGGAGCTGTTTTTT
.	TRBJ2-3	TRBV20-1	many	CSARVRRTSTDTQYF	TGCAGTGCTAGAGTCCGGAGAACTAGCACAGATACGCAGTATTTT
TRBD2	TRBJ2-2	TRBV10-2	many	CASRRLAGGGSTGELFF	TGCGCCAGCAGACGACTAGCGGGGGGGGGGAGCACCGGGGAGCTGTTTTTT
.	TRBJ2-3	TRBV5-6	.	CASSLRLQTSTDTQYF	TGTGCCAGCAGCTTGCGCCTGCAGACTAGCACAGATACGCAGTATTTT
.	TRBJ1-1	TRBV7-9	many	CASRKWGAGDTEAFF	TGTGCCAGCAGGAAGTGGGGGGCAGGCGACACTGAAGCTTTCTTT
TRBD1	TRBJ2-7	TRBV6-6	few	CATYTDRASLSYEGYF	TGTGCCACCTACACGGACAGGGCATCTCTCTCCTACGAGGGGTACTTC
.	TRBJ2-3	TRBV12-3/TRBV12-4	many	CASSRVADTQYF	TGTGCCAGCAGCAGAGTAGCAGATACGCAGTATTTT
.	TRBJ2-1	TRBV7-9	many	CASSSGDSVHNEQFF	TGTGCCAGCAGCTCCGGGGATTCGGTACACAATGAGCAGTTCTTC
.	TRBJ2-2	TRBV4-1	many	CASSPIGSTGELFF	TGCGCCAGCAGCCCAATCGGAAGCACCGGGGAGCTGTTTTTT
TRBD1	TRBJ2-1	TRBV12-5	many	CASGSRTGATYNEQFF	TGTGCTAGTGGTTCCAGGACAGGGGCTACCTACAATGAGCAGTTCTTC
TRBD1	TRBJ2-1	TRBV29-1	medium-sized	CSVVRDRLYNEQFF	TGCAGCGTTGTACGGGACAGGCTCTACAATGAGCAGTTCTTC
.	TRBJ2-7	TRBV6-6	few	CASSYSSRGRYEQYF	TGTGCCAGCAGTTACTCGTCCCGGGGCCGTTACGAGCAGTACTTC
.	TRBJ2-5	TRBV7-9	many	CASSYPGETQYF	TGTGCCAGCAGTTACCCGGGAGAGACCCAGTACTTC
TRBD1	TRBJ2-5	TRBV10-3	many	CAISVGTGSQETQYF	TGTGCCATCAGTGTAGGGACAGGGAGCCAAGAGACCCAGTACTTC
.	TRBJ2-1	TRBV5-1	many	CASSLGLNNEQFF	TGCGCCAGCAGCTTGGGACTAAACAATGAGCAGTTCTTC
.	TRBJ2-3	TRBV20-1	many	CSANDAGPRDTDTQYF	TGCAGTGCTAACGATGCGGGACCGAGGGACACAGATACGCAGTATTTT
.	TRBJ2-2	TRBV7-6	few	CASSRELAANTGELFF	TGTGCCAGCAGCCGCGAGTTAGCGGCGAACACCGGGGAGCTGTTTTTT
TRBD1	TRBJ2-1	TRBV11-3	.	CASSLKSGTVPYNEQFF	TGTGCCAGCAGCTTAAAGTCCGGGACAGTCCCCTACAATGAGCAGTTCTTC
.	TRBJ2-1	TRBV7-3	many	CASSLAVGPYNEQFF	TGTGCCAGCAGCTTAGCTGTCGGGCCATACAATGAGCAGTTCTTC
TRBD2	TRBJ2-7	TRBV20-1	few	CSAKTSGGPSYEQYF	TGCAGTGCTAAGACTAGCGGGGGACCTTCCTACGAGCAGTACTTC
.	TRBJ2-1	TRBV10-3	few	CATGSGSSYNEQFF	TGTGCCACAGGGAGCGGCAGCTCCTACAATGAGCAGTTCTTC
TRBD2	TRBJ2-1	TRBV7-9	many	CASSLSGGSANEQFF	TGTGCCAGCAGCTTATCTGGCGGGAGTGCGAATGAGCAGTTCTTC
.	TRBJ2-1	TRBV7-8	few	CASSLGSGAYYNEQFF	TGTGCCAGCAGCTTAGGCTCGGGAGCCTACTACAATGAGCAGTTCTTC
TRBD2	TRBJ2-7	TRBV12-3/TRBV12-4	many	CASSFWASGGFSYEQYF	TGTGCCAGCAGTTTTTGGGCCAGCGGGGGCTTCTCCTACGAGCAGTACTTC